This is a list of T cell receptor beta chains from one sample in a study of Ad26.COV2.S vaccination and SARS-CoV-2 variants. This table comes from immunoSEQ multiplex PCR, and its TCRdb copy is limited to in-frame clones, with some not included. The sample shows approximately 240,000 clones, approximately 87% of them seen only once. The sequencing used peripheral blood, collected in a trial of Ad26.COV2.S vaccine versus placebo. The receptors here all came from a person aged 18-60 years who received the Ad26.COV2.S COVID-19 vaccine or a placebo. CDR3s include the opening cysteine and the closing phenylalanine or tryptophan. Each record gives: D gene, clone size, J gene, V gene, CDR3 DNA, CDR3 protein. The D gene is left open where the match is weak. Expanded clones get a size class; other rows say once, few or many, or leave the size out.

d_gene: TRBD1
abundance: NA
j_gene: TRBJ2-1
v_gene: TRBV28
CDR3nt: TGTGCCAGCAGTTTATGTGAGGGGGACAGGGGATGCAATGAGCAGTTCTTC
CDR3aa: CASSLCEGDRGCNEQFF

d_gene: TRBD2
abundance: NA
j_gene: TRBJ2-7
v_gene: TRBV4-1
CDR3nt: TGCGCCAGCAGCCCCACTAGCGGGGTGAACCTAGGCGAGCAGTACTTC
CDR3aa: CASSPTSGVNLGEQYF

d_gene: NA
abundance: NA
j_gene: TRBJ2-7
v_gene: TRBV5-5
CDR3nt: TGTGCCAGCAGCTCCGTACCTTACGAGCAGTACTTC
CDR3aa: CASSSVPYEQYF

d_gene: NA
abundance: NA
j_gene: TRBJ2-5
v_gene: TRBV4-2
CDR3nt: TGTGCCAGCAGCCAGGGATCCAACAACCAAGAGACCCAGTACTTC
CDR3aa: CASSQGSNNQETQYF

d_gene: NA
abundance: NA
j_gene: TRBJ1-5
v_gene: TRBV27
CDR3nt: TGTGCCAGCAGTTTAAGTGTCAATCAGTATCAGCCCCAGCATTTT
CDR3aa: CASSLSVNQYQPQHF

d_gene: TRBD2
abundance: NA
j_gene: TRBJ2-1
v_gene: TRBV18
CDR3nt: TGTGCCAGCTCACCGCAGGGACTAGCCTACAATGAGCAGTTCTTC
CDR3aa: CASSPQGLAYNEQFF

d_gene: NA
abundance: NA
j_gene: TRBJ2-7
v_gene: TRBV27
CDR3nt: TGTGCCAGCCGCAAAGGTGCAGTACTTTCCTACGAGCAGTACTTC
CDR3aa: CASRKGAVLSYEQYF

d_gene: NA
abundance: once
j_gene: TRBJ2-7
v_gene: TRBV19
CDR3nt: TGTGCCAGTAGTATAGAACGGTTTTCCTACGAGCAGTACTTC
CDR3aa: CASSIERFSYEQYF

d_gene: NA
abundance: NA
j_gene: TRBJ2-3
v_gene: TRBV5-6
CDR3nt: TGTGCCAGCAGCTTGGAAGGACTCCCCCGCCGGGAGTATTTT
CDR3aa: CASSLEGLPRREYF

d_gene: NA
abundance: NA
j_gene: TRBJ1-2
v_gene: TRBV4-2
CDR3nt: TGTGCCAGCAGCCGCCTCGAAGAGGGAGGGGTTGGCTACACCTTC
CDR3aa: CASSRLEEGGVGYTF

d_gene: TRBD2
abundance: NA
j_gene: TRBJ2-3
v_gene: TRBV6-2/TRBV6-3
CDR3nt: TGTGCCAGCAGTTACGAGACTAGCGGGGACAACACAGATACGCAGTATTTT
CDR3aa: CASSYETSGDNTDTQYF

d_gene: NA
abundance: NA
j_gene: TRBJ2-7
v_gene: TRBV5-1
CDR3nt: TGCGCCAGCAGCTTGGGATCCGGACAGTTGTACGAGCAGTACTTC
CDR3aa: CASSLGSGQLYEQYF

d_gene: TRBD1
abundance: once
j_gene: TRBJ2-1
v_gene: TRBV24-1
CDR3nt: TGTGCCACCAGTGATTTGCCGGGACAGGGGCTCTGGAATGAGCAGTTCTTC
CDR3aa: CATSDLPGQGLWNEQFF

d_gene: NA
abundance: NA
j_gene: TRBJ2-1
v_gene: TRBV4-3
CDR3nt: TGCGCCAGCAGCCAAGAAGAAGGCAATGAGCAGTTCTTC
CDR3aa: CASSQEEGNEQFF

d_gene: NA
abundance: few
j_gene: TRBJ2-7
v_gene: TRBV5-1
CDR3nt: TGCGCCAGCAGCTTGGTGAGCACCAACTACGAGCAGTACTTC
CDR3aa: CASSLVSTNYEQYF

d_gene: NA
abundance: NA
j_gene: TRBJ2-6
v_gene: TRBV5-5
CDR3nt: TGTGCCAGCACCTCCTTCACTGGGGCCAACGTCCTGACTTTC
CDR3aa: CASTSFTGANVLTF

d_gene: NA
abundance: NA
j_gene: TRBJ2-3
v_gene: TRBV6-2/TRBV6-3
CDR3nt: TGTGCCAGCAGTTACAGGGACACAGATACGCAGTATTTT
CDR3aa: CASSYRDTDTQYF

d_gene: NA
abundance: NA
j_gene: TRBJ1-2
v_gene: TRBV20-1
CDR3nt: TGCAGTGCTACCGGTAACTATGGCTACACCTTC
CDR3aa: CSATGNYGYTF

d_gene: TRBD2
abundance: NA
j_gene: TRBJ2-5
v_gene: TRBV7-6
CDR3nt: TGTGCCAGCAGCTCCCTAGCGGGACAACCCCCCCAAGAGACCCAGTACTTC
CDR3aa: CASSSLAGQPPQETQYF

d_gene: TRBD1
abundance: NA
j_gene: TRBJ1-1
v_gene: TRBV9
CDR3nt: TGTGCCAGCAGCGTAGGAGCAGGGGGCGGATCGGCTGAAGCTTTCTTT
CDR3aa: CASSVGAGGGSAEAFF

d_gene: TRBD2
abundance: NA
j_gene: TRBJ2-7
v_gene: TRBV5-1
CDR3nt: TGCGCCAGCAGCTTGAGTAGCGGGTACGAGCAGTACTTC
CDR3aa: CASSLSSGYEQYF

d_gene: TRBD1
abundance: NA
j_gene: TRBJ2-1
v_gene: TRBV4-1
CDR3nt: TGCGCCAGCAGCCAAGGGACAGGGATCACCTACAATGAGCAGTTCTTC
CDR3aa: CASSQGTGITYNEQFF

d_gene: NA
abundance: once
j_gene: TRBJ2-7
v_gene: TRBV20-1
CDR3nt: TGCAGTGCTCTAAACGGGTACGAGCAGTACTTC
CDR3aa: CSALNGYEQYF

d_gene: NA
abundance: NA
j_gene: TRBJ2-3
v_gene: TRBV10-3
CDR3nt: TGTGCCATCACTGATATCGGGGGTGCTAGCACAGATACGCAGTATTTT
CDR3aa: CAITDIGGASTDTQYF

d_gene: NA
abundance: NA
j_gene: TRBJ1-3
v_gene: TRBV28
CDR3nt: TGTGCCAGCTGGGGGTCTGGAAACACCATATATTTT
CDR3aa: CASWGSGNTIYF

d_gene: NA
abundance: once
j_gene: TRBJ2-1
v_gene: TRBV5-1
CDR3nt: TGCGCCAGCAGCTTGGGGTTTTGGGCAGGATCCTACAATGAGCAGTTCTTC
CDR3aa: CASSLGFWAGSYNEQFF

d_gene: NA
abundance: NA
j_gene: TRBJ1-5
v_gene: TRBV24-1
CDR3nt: TGTGCCACCAGTGATTCTACAAGGGGGGGCAATCAGCCCCAGCATTTT
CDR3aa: CATSDSTRGGNQPQHF

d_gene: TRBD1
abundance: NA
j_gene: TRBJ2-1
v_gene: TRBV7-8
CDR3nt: TGTGCCAGCAGCTTAGGCCGGACAGGGGGAAGGGATGAGCAGTTCTTC
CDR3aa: CASSLGRTGGRDEQFF

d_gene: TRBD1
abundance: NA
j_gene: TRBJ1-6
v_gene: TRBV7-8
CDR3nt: TGTGCCAGCAGCCATAAAGGGACAGACTCCTATAATTCACCCCTCCACTTT
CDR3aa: CASSHKGTDSYNSPLHF

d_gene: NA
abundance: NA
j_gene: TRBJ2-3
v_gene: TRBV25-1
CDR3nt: TGTGCCAGCAGTGAACAGTTTCCAGATACGCAGTATTTT
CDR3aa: CASSEQFPDTQYF

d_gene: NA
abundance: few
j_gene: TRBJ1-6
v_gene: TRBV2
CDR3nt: TGTGCCAGCAGTGTTAGGAGCGCCAGCTCCTATAATTCACCCCTCCACTTT
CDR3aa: CASSVRSASSYNSPLHF

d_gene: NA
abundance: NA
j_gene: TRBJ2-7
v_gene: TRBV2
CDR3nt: TGTGCCAGTCGCCGCCGGGACGGTTCCTACGAGCAGTACTTC
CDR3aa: CASRRRDGSYEQYF

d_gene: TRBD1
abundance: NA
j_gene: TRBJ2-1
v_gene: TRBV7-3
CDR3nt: TGTGCCAGCAGCTTGGGACAGGGGGCCTACAATGAGCAGTTCTTC
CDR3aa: CASSLGQGAYNEQFF

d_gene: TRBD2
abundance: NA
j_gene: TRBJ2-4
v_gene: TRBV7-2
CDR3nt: TGTGCCAGCAGTCCTAGCGGGGTAGCCAAAAACATTCAGTACTTC
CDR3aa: CASSPSGVAKNIQYF

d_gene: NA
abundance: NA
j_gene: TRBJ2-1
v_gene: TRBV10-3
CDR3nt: TGTGCCATCAGTGAGTCGACTCGGTATGAGCAGTTCTTC
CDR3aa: CAISESTRYEQFF

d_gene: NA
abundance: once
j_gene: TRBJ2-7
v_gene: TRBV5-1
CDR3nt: TGCGCCAGCAGCCCCCAGGGTGCCTACGAGCAGTACTTC
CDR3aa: CASSPQGAYEQYF

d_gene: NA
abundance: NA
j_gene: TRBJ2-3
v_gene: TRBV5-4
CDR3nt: TGTGCCAGCAGCTTGAGTGAGGCGGCCCGCACAGATACGCAGTATTTT
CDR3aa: CASSLSEAARTDTQYF

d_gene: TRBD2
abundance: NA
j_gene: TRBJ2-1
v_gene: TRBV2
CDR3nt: TGTGCCAGCAGTGTGATTGGACTAGCGATAAATGAGCAGTTCTTC
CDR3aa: CASSVIGLAINEQFF

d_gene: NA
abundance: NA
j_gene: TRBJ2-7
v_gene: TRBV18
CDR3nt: TGTGCCAGCTCACCCAAACAGGGTACGGGCGAGCAGTACTTC
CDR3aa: CASSPKQGTGEQYF

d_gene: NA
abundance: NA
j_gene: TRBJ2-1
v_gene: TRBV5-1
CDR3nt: TGCGCCAGCAGCTTGGCCCGGGGCAGGGAGCATGAGCAGTTCTTC
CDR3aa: CASSLARGREHEQFF

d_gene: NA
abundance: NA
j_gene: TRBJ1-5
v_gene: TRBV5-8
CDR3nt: TGTGCCAGCAGCCACACGGGGGGCAGCCAGCCCCAGCATTTT
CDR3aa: CASSHTGGSQPQHF

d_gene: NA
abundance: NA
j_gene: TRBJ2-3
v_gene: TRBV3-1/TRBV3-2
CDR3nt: TGTGCCAGCAGCCCTCTAGCGCTCACAGATACGCAGTATTTT
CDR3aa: CASSPLALTDTQYF

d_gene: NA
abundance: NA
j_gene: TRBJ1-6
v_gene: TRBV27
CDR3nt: TGTGCCAGCAGTACGGGGCCTGCTTATAATTCACCCCTCCACTTT
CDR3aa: CASSTGPAYNSPLHF

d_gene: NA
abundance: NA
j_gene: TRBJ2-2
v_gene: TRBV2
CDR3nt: TGTGCCAGCAGGGAACTAGGGGGGCCCGGGGAGCTGTTTTTT
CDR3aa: CASRELGGPGELFF

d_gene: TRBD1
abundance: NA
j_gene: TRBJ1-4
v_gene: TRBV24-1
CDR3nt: TGTGCCACCAGTGACCCGCAGGGGGGACATGAAAAACTGTTTTTT
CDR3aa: CATSDPQGGHEKLFF

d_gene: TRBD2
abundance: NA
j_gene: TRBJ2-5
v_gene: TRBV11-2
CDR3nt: TGTGCCAGCAGCGGCCCGGGTCTAGCGGTTCGGAGGGCCCAGTACTTC
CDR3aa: CASSGPGLAVRRAQYF

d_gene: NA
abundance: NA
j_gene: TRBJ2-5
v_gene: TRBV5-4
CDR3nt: TGTGCCAGCAGCTTGGGGGTATGGGAGACCCAGTACTTC
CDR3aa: CASSLGVWETQYF

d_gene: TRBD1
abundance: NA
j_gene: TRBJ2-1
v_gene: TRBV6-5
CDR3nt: TGTGCCAGCAGCGGGGGACAGGTTTACAATGAGCAGTTCTTC
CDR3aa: CASSGGQVYNEQFF

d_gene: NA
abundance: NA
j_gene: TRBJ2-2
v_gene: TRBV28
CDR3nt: TGTGCCAGCACCCCGTGGCGGGCGGAAAACACCGGGGAGCTGTTTTTT
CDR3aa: CASTPWRAENTGELFF

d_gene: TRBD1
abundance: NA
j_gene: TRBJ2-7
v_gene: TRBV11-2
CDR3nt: TGTGCCAGCAGCTTAGCCGGGACAGGGACCTACGAGCAGTACTTC
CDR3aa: CASSLAGTGTYEQYF

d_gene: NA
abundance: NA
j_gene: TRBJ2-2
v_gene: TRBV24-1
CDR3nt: TGTGCCTCCTCGACAGGTGGGAGCACCGGGGAGCTGTTTTTT
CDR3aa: CASSTGGSTGELFF

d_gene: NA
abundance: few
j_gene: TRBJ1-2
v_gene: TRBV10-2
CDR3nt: TGCGCCAGCGGGGCCACGGTCCCCGGGTACTATGGCTACACCTTC
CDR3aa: CASGATVPGYYGYTF

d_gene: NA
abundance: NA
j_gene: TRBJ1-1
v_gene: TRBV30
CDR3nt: TGTGCCTGGAGTGACGGGGGCCTGAACACTGAAGCTTTCTTT
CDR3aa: CAWSDGGLNTEAFF